One sample yielded the 25 T cell receptor beta chains listed below, sequenced in a study of blood T cells in healthy people across ages. Through a sample-barcoded 5' primer and a J-beta primer mix, a second PCR was run for about 6 to 12 cycles. TCRdb reprocessed the 5' RACE reads via MiXCR and lists one record per CDR3 protein. The sample yields around 750,000 distinct CDR3 sequences, 50% to 65% seen once. The sample was blood. The receptors here all came from a man older than 75 in good health.

This rearrangement joins TRBV27 to TRBJ1-1; 7 nucleotides line up with TRBD1. The V segment lost 6 bases and the J segment 3 bases; nucleotides outside the gene matches: 13. Germline V gene data show CDR1 as MNHEY and CDR2 as SMNVEV (reference sequence). CDR3 size: 16 residues. CDR3 in amino acids: CASSPTGARTDTEAFF. CDR3 nucleotides: TGTGCCAGCAGCCCAACAGGGGCTCGGACGGACACTGAAGCTTTCTTT.

V is TRBV15 and J is TRBJ1-1; 9 bases line up with TRBD1. The V gene's germline CDR1 is LNHNV and CDR2 YYDKDF (reference sequence). V shed 3 bases, J shed 5 bases, and the junction held 7 bases outside the gene matches. This CDR3 contains 15 residues. The CDR3 loop reads CATSRRGTGRTEAFF. In nucleotides, the CDR3 is TGTGCCACCAGCAGGAGGGGGACAGGGAGGACTGAAGCTTTCTTT.

The chain joins TRBV27 to TRBJ2-1; 7 nucleotides line up with TRBD1. Germline V gives CDR1 MNHEY, CDR2 SMNVEV (reference sequence). J gave up 0 bases and V 6 bases, and 8 bases lay outside the gene matches. This CDR3 region has 16 residues. The CDR3 loop reads CASRGGQLRSYNEQFF. CDR3 sequence (DNA): TGTGCCAGCAGAGGGGGACAGCTTCGCTCCTACAATGAGCAGTTCTTC.

This chain links TRBV29-1 with TRBJ1-4; possible D gene TRBD1, 5 bases. The germline V gene has CDR1 SQVTM and CDR2 ANQGSEA. The CDR3 loop spans 14 amino acids. Trimming removed 7 bases at V and 2 bases at J, with 14 bases between. This CDR3 is CSARRGVTNEKLFF. CDR3 bases: TGCAGCGCCAGACGGGGGGTGACTAATGAAAAACTGTTTTTT.

The V gene is TRBV28, the J gene TRBJ2-4, with D possibly matching TRBD1 (6 bases). The V end was cut by 3 bases, the J end by 6 bases, with 15 bases between. The CDR3 consists of 15 residues. Germline V gene lookup returns CDR1 MDHEN and CDR2 SYDVKM. The CDR3 sequence is CASSFPDIGGNIQYF. The DNA of the CDR3 is TGTGCCAGCAGTTTCCCTGACATAGGGGGAAACATTCAGTACTTC.

This clonotype was seen just once. The J gene is TRBJ2-7, the V gene TRBV27; 7 nucleotides match TRBD2. The CDR3 has 14 residues. Germline V lookup: CDR1 MNHEY, CDR2 SMNVEV (reference sequence). V lost 5 bases, J lost 5 bases, and 9 bases stayed unmatched. The CDR3 spells CASSLGGRTNEQYF. The CDR3 DNA reads as TGTGCCAGCAGTCTCGGCGGGAGAACAAACGAGCAGTACTTC.

In regard to this clonotype: One end of the junction does not line up with germline, which may come from a read error. The chain couples TRBV4-1 to TRBJ1-5; 8 nucleotides line up with TRBD1. Germline loops: CDR1 MGHRA, CDR2 YSYEKL. CDR3 length: 13 amino acids. In nucleotides, the CDR3 is TGCGCCTGCAGCAGGGGGCCGGGTCAGCCCCAGCATTTT. This sequence encodes CACSRGPGQPQHF.

The chain is built from TRBV5-1 and TRBJ2-7, with 9 bases matching TRBD2. This CDR3 spans 13 amino acids. With V trimmed by 4 bases and J by 6 bases, 5 bases remained unmatched. Per the germline V gene, CDR1 is SGHRS and CDR2 is YFSETQ. The CDR3 region is CASSAQTSGEQYF. The CDR3 DNA is TGCGCCAGCAGCGCGCAGACTAGCGGCGAGCAGTACTTC.

This clonotype has just one count. This chain connects TRBV14 to TRBJ1-2, with no clear D. From germline, CDR1 is SGHDN and CDR2 FVKESK. This CDR3 is 13 amino acids long. Deletions cut 1 base from V and 4 bases from J, with 7 bases between. The CDR3 coding sequence is TGTGCCAGCAGCCAAGCCTCAATCTATGGCTACACCTTC. Residues: CASSQASIYGYTF. Based on the CDR3 plus reference TRBV14 and TRBJ1-2, the full variable domain is EAGVTQFPSHSVIEKGQTVTLRCDPISGHDNLYWYRRVMGKEIKFLLHFVKESKQDESGMPNNRFLAERTGGTYSTLKVQPAELEDSGVYFCASSQASIYGYTFGSGTRLTVV.

The CDR3 sequence is CASSPHLGLAGTDTQYF. CDR3 nucleotide sequence: TGTGCCAGCAGTCCGCACCTTGGCCTAGCGGGGACAGATACGCAGTATTTT. J is TRBJ2-3 and V is TRBV7-3, with 9 bases identical to TRBD2. Germline V lookup: CDR1 SGHTA, CDR2 FQGTGA. CDR3 length: 17 amino acids. The junction had 13 bases not matched to a gene; V was cut back by 6 bases and J by 3 bases. The full variable domain, rest sourced from reference TRBV7-3 and TRBJ2-3, is GAGVSQTPSNKVTEKGKYVELRCDPISGHTALYWYRQSLGQGPEFLIYFQGTGAADDSGLPNDRFFAVRPEGSVSTLKIQRTERGDSAVYLCASSPHLGLAGTDTQYFGPGTRLTVL.

This clonotype was counted a few times. The J gene is TRBJ2-5, the V gene TRBV6-6; D perhaps matches TRBD1 (6 bases). The germline gives CDR1 MNHNY, CDR2 SVGAGI (reference sequence). The V and J ends lost 7 bases and 7 bases respectively, with 22 bases between them. This CDR3 region has 15 residues. CDR3 bases: TGTGCCAGCAAGCCCCTCAGGGGCGGAGGTGGGACCCAGTACTTC. Translating it yields CASKPLRGGGGTQYF.

The V call is TRBV4-1, the J call TRBJ2-7; 7 bases match TRBD1. Germline CDR1 reads MGHRA; CDR2 reads YSYEKL. The CDR3 spans 14 residues. V was pared by 0 bases and J by 2 bases, with 1 base of the junction left unmatched. CDR3 nucleotides: TGCGCCAGCAGCCAAGACGACAGGGCCTACGAGCAGTACTTC. The encoded protein is CASSQDDRAYEQYF.

This chain joins TRBV5-1 and TRBJ2-7; D is perhaps TRBD2 (5 bases). The V end was cut by 3 bases, the J end by 5 bases, with 9 bases between. This CDR3 has 12 residues. Germline V gene sequence: CDR1 SGHRS, CDR2 YFSETQ. The CDR3 sequence is CASSSGLDEQYF. The CDR3, as DNA: TGCGCCAGCAGCTCGGGGTTGGACGAGCAGTACTTC.

This chain connects TRBV3-1 to TRBJ2-1; tentatively, D is TRBD2 (6 bases). The CDR3 extends over 14 amino acids. The germline V and J ends were trimmed by 4 bases and 9 bases, with 16 bases remaining between them. Germline V lookup: CDR1 LGHDT, CDR2 YNNKEL (reference sequence). The CDR3: CASSPRPTSPEQFF. The CDR3 DNA reads TGTGCCAGCAGCCCACGACCGACTAGTCCTGAGCAGTTCTTC.

This sequence joins TRBV2 and TRBJ2-7; possible D gene TRBD2, 5 bases. From germline, CDR1 is SNHLY and CDR2 FYNNEI. The V end was cut by 4 bases, the J end by 3 bases, with 19 bases between. This CDR3 contains 16 residues. The DNA of the CDR3 is TGTGCCAGCAGTGTTTGGACCCAGGCGGGTTTCTACGAGCAGTACTTC. Its translation: CASSVWTQAGFYEQYF.

The chain combines TRBV2 with TRBJ1-4, with D unclear. The CDR3 covers 12 residues. The ends were cut back, 7 bases at V and 7 bases at J, with 10 bases in the middle. Germline V gene lookup returns CDR1 SNHLY and CDR2 FYNNEI. The CDR3 loop is CASTLVSEKLFF. The CDR3 DNA reads TGTGCCAGCACCCTCGTTAGTGAAAAACTGTTTTTT.

V gene TRBV12-3 or TRBV12-4 combines with J gene TRBJ2-3; 9 nucleotides align to TRBD1. CDR3 length: 15 amino acids. The V segment lost 3 bases and the J segment 14 bases; nucleotides outside the gene matches: 15. Written as DNA, the CDR3 is TGTGCCAGCAGTTTGACAGGGGGGCTCGCGGGATACGCGTATTTT. Its translation is CASSLTGGLAGYAYF.

This rearrangement joins TRBV5-1 to TRBJ1-6, with no clear D. Germline loops: CDR1 SGHRS, CDR2 YFSETQ. This CDR3 comprises 15 residues. V lost 2 bases, J lost 3 bases, and 9 bases lay in between. CDR3 region: CASSFEGFYNSPLHF. The CDR3 nucleotides are TGCGCCAGCAGCTTCGAGGGTTTCTATAATTCACCCCTCCACTTT.

The V call is TRBV24-1, the J call TRBJ2-5; TRBD2 agrees at 7 bases. The trim removed 4 bases at V and 11 bases at J, leaving 12 bases unmatched. The length of the CDR3 is 14 residues. CDR1 is KGHDR and CDR2 is SFDVKD in the germline V gene. The CDR3 DNA reads as TGTGCCACCAGTGAAGGAGCGGGACGGGATGAGCAGTACTTC. Translated: CATSEGAGRDEQYF.

The chain carries TRBV2 and TRBJ2-7; D is perhaps TRBD2 (6 bases). CDR1 is SNHLY, CDR2 FYNNEI, per germline. The CDR3 is made up of 16 amino acids. Trimming removed 6 bases at V and 1 base at J, with 19 bases between. This CDR3 is CASRELASPLSYEQYF. The DNA of the CDR3 is TGTGCCAGCAGGGAACTAGCTTCTCCCCTTTCCTACGAGCAGTACTTC. The full variable domain, completed using reference TRBV2 and TRBJ2-7, is EPEVTQTPSHQVTQMGQEVILRCVPISNHLYFYWYRQILGQKVEFLVSFYNNEISEKSEIFDDQFSVERPDGSNFTLKIRSTKLEDSAMYFCASRELASPLSYEQYFGPGTRLTVT.

This chain joins TRBV20-1 and TRBJ2-7, with 7 bases identical to TRBD2. The CDR3 is 16 amino acids. Unmatched junction bases numbered 15, after V lost 0 bases and J lost 7 bases. Germline lookup yields CDR1 DFQATT and CDR2 SNEGSKA (reference sequence). CDR3 coding DNA: TGCAGTGCTAGAGACCCCAACCGCGGGAGCCCTGTGGAGCAGTACTTC. Amino acid sequence: CSARDPNRGSPVEQYF.

The CDR3 sequence: CASSVSGPSYNEQFF. CDR3 sequence (DNA): TGTGCCAGCAGCGTTAGCGGGCCCTCCTACAATGAGCAGTTCTTC. The chain recombines TRBV5-4 with TRBJ2-1; 7 nucleotides line up with TRBD2. Germline V gene lookup returns CDR1 SGHNT and CDR2 YYREEE (reference sequence). Trimming cost V 4 bases and J 0 bases; bases outside gene matches: 4. The CDR3 consists of 15 residues.

V usage is TRBV12-3 or TRBV12-4 and J usage is TRBJ2-7; 12 bases are shared with TRBD2. After removal of 5 bases from V and 4 bases from J, the junction contained 3 bases not matched to a gene. This CDR3 comprises 14 residues. The CDR3 coding sequence is TGTGCCAGCAGTCCTAGCGGGAGGGATTACGAGCAGTACTTC. It specifies CASSPSGRDYEQYF.

This chain links TRBV6-6 with TRBJ2-7; 11 positions match TRBD2. This CDR3 comprises 17 residues. V lost 0 bases to trimming and J lost 3 bases; unmatched junction nucleotides: 7. CDR1 is MNHNY, CDR2 SVGAGI, per germline (reference sequence). In DNA, the CDR3 is TGTGCCAGCAGTTACTCAGGGAGTACTAGCGGGAGCTACGAGCAGTACTTC. This sequence encodes CASSYSGSTSGSYEQYF.

The rearrangement joins TRBV5-1 to TRBJ2-7; TRBD1 matches 7 bases. The CDR3 totals 16 residues. Trimming removed 4 bases from V and 2 bases from J; junction bases left unmatched: 12. From germline, CDR1 is SGHRS and CDR2 YFSETQ. For the CDR3, the DNA is TGCGCCAGCAGCCCTAAATCAACCGGGACAGCCTACGAGCAGTACTTC. Translating gives CASSPKSTGTAYEQYF.